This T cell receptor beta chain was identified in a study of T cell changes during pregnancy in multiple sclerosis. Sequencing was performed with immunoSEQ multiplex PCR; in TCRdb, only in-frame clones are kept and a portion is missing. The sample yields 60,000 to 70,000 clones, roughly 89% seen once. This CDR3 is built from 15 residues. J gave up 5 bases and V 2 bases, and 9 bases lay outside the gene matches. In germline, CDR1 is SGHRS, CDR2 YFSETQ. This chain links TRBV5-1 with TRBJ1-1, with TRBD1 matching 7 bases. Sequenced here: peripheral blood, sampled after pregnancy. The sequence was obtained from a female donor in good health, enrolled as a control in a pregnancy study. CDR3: CASSLRAGGGTEAFF. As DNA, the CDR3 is TGCGCCAGCAGCTTAAGGGCAGGGGGAGGAACTGAAGCTTTCTTT.